These 11 T cell receptor beta chains were all obtained from the same sample, sequenced in a study of T cell responses to AZD1222 COVID-19 vaccine. Only in-frame clones appear in the TCRdb table, and some are missing; sequencing was by immunoSEQ multiplex PCR. The sample has under 150,000 clones; roughly 92% are singletons. This material consisted of peripheral blood, taken 28 days after the second AZD1222 dose. The origin of the receptors is an adult who received the AZD1222 COVID-19 vaccine.

As DNA, the CDR3 is TGCGCCAGCAGCCAGGAAATCCAGGGGCCCACTGAAGCTTTCTTT. Translated: CASSQEIQGPTEAFF. The chain recombines TRBV4-3 with TRBJ1-1; tentative D call: TRBD1 (6 bases). The germline V gene has CDR1 LGHNA and CDR2 YSLEER. The CDR3 runs 15 residues. V was trimmed by 3 bases and J by 4 bases, leaving 15 bases between them.

The J gene is TRBJ2-1, the V gene TRBV24-1; D is ambiguous. With 4 bases removed from V and 10 bases from J, the gap between germline ends came to 13 bases. CDR3 length: 13 amino acids. In germline, CDR1 is KGHDR, CDR2 SFDVKD. DNA for the CDR3: TGTGCCACCAGTGACCCCGGAGTTAAGGAGCAGTTCTTC. Protein: CATSDPGVKEQFF.

The J gene is TRBJ1-1, the V gene TRBV18; D unclear. CDR1 is KGHSH and CDR2 is LQKENI in the germline V gene. Trimming stripped 6 bases from V and 2 bases from J, with 16 bases between. This CDR3 contains 15 residues. Here the CDR3 reads CASSPSAQTNTEAFF. The CDR3 nucleotides read TGTGCCAGCTCCCCGTCCGCACAGACTAACACTGAAGCTTTCTTT.

This chain joins TRBV6-5 and TRBJ1-2; TRBD1 agrees at 7 bases. The V and J ends lost 10 bases and 7 bases, in that order; junction bases with no gene match: 12. The CDR3 has 13 amino acids. Germline CDR1 reads MNHEY; CDR2 reads SVGAGI. The DNA of the CDR3 is TGTGCCACCGATACAGGGGAAGGTTCTGGCTACACCTTC. Translating it yields CATDTGEGSGYTF.

V gene TRBV5-4 combines with J gene TRBJ1-2, with D maybe TRBD1 (5 bases). CDR3 length: 15 amino acids. Per germline, CDR1 SGHNT and CDR2 YYREEE (reference sequence). V was shortened by 4 bases and J by 4 bases, with 17 bases between the two germline ends. This chain's CDR3 is CASSGRLGHIYGYTF. Written as DNA, the CDR3 is TGTGCCAGCAGCGGGAGGCTCGGACACATCTATGGCTACACCTTC.

This clone has just one count. V and J are TRBV6-4 and TRBJ1-2; D call uncertain. CDR1 is MRHNA and CDR2 is SNTAGT in the germline V gene. The CDR3 totals 13 residues. Trimming cost V 2 bases and J 8 bases, with 12 bases left between them. In DNA, the CDR3 is TGTGCCAGCAGTGACGTCCCGGGGAGAGGCTACACCTTC. It encodes CASSDVPGRGYTF.

J is TRBJ1-2 and V is TRBV15; 7 positions match TRBD1. Germline trimming cut 0 bases from V and 6 bases from J; bases unmatched to any gene: 10. CDR3 size: 16 residues. In germline, CDR1 is LNHNV, CDR2 YYDKDF (reference sequence). This CDR3 reads CATSRDVGGGTDGYTF. CDR3 coding DNA: TGTGCCACCAGCAGAGATGTAGGAGGGGGCACCGATGGCTACACCTTC.

The chain has TRBV28 and TRBJ1-2; TRBD1 aligns across 7 bases. The trim removed 2 bases at V and 10 bases at J, leaving 4 bases unmatched. The CDR3 totals 12 residues. The germline CDR1 and CDR2 sequences are MDHEN and SYDVKM. The CDR3 reads CASSLGTVYYTF. CDR3 DNA sequence: TGTGCCAGCAGTTTAGGGACAGTCTACTACACCTTC.

V is TRBV7-2 and J is TRBJ1-6; perhaps TRBD1 as D (6 bases). CDR1 SGHTA and CDR2 FQGNSA come from the germline V gene. V shed 3 bases and J shed 7 bases, with 13 bases lying between them. The CDR3 is made up of 15 amino acids. The CDR3 sequence: CASSFVGQGNSPLHF. Written as DNA, the CDR3 is TGTGCCAGCAGCTTCGTAGGGCAGGGGAATTCACCCCTCCACTTT.

The sample holds a few counts of this clone. The J gene is TRBJ1-2, the V gene TRBV19; D gene uncertain. This CDR3 contains 15 residues. The V end was cut by 6 bases, the J end by 3 bases, with 17 bases between. Germline-derived CDR1 and CDR2 are LNHDA and SQIVND (reference sequence). Here the CDR3 reads CASRGPGDGDYGYTF. The CDR3 DNA reads as TGTGCCAGTAGGGGTCCGGGTGACGGGGACTATGGCTACACCTTC.

The V and J genes are TRBV5-1 and TRBJ1-4; D may be TRBD1 (5 bases). Trimming took off 2 bases at V and 0 bases at J, with 8 bases between the two ends. The V gene's germline CDR1 is SGHRS and CDR2 YFSETQ. CDR3 size: 15 residues. The CDR3 reads CASSLGDATNEKLFF. In DNA form, the CDR3 reads TGCGCCAGCAGCTTAGGGGATGCAACTAATGAAAAACTGTTTTTT.